Only a few counts were recorded for the clone carrying this T cell receptor (beta chain). The antigen remains undetermined. Unmatched junction bases numbered 7, after V lost 6 bases and J lost 4 bases. CDR3 length: 15 residues. Germline loops: CDR1 ENHRY, CDR2 SYGVKD. Template material for amplifying TCR beta CDR3 regions consisted of RNA transcripts. First-round RT-PCR targeting the TCR CDR3 was performed with the HTBI primer set. TCRdb itself ran the multiplex PCR reads through MiXCR, one entry per CDR3 protein. The sample lists about 300,000 distinct CDR3 sequences; approximately 18% were seen once. The data belong to a study of T cells in Graves' hyperthyroidism and ophthalmopathy. Across the study: The authors collected peripheral blood at initial diagnosis, before any treatment.

General study findings and limits: Blood also showed most of the thyroid clonotypes that were expanded above 0.001.

Ophthalmopathy cases scored 3 or more on the Clinical Activity Score and 4 or more on NOSPECS grade, with duration below 3 months. Clinicians diagnosed patients from clinical symptoms, serum thyroxine and TRAb, thyroid ultrasound and orbital computed tomography. The rearrangement links TRBV10-3 to TRBJ1-1; 11 nucleotides align to TRBD1. The TCR sequence derives from a man aged 50 or older with Graves' ophthalmopathy. Sequencing was done on a sample of blood. CDR3 residues: CAISYGQGAGTEAFF. The CDR3 nucleotides read TGTGCCATCAGCTACGGACAGGGGGCTGGCACTGAAGCTTTCTTT.